This T cell receptor beta chain was sequenced for a study of cytomegalovirus exposure and HLA in healthy donors. This clone was seen just once. CDR3 length: 16 residues. Germline loops: CDR1 SGHDT, CDR2 YYEEEE. V was shortened by 3 bases and J by 0 bases, with 16 bases between the two germline ends. Sequencing was performed with immunoSEQ multiplex PCR; in TCRdb, only in-frame clones are kept and a portion is missing. The data hold some 250,000 clones, with around 90% observed a single time. The receptor's source is a woman aged 18-29 years in good health and CMV-seronegative. The sequencing sample was made of PBMCs. The rearrangement joins TRBV5-6 to TRBJ2-7; tentatively, D is TRBD2 (5 bases). This CDR3 is CASSSWLDWSSYEQYF. The CDR3 coding sequence is TGTGCCAGCAGCTCCTGGCTGGACTGGAGCTCCTACGAGCAGTACTTC.